This TCR beta chain was documented in a study of cytomegalovirus exposure and HLA in healthy donors. Germline assignment: CDR1 SGHDT and CDR2 YYEEEE. V was trimmed by 0 bases and J by 7 bases, leaving 11 bases between them. CDR3 length equals 13 residues. The table came from immunoSEQ multiplex PCR; TCRdb's copy has only in-frame clones and leaves some out. The sample records some 130,000 clones, 75% to 90% being singletons. Input material: PBMCs. The V gene is TRBV5-6, the J gene TRBJ2-7; D is unclear. The sequence was obtained from a woman younger than 30 in good health and CMV-seronegative. The CDR3 nucleotides are TGTGCCAGCAGCTTGGGCGGCCCGAGGGAGCAGTACTTC. Protein sequence: CASSLGGPREQYF.